This T cell receptor beta chain was sequenced during a study of T cells in Graves' hyperthyroidism and ophthalmopathy. Whole-study results and caveats: Most clonotypes that expanded in the thyroid above 0.001 also showed up in blood.

Amplified regions were TCR beta CDR3 sequences from RNA transcripts. When the TCR CDR3 underwent first-round RT-PCR, the HTBI primer set was used. TCRdb called the multiplex PCR reads again in MiXCR, with one record for every CDR3 protein. The profile shows 550,000 to 600,000 distinct CDR3 sequences, around 46% of them singletons. The CDR3 consists of 12 residues. Per the germline V gene, CDR1 is ENHRY and CDR2 is SYGVKD. V was pared by 11 bases and J by 5 bases, with 15 bases between. On this clonotype itself: The antigen is not known.

This clonotype was sampled from an adult woman with Graves' disease, either hyperthyroidism or ophthalmopathy (not recorded which). This rearrangement joins TRBV10-3 to TRBJ1-2; possibly TRBD1 for D (5 bases). The material sequenced was peripheral blood or thyroid tissue (not recorded which). CDR3 nucleotide sequence: TGTGCCGTCCGACAAGAGGGGTATGGCTACACCTTC. It is translated as CAVRQEGYGYTF.